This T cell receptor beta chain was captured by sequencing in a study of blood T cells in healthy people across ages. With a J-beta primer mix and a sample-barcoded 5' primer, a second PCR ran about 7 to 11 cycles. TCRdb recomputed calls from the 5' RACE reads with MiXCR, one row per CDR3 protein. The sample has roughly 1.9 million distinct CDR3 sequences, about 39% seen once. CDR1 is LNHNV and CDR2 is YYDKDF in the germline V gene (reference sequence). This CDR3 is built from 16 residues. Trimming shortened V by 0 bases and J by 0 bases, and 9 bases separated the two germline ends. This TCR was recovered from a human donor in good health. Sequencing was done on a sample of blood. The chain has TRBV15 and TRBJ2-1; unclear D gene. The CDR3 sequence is CATSRDRGTSYNEQFF. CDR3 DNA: TGTGCCACCAGCAGAGATAGAGGCACCTCCTACAATGAGCAGTTCTTC.